Listed below are T cell receptor beta chains from one sample, sequenced in a study of T cells after posttransplantation cyclophosphamide. Using immunoSEQ multiplex PCR, the repertoire was profiled, and TCRdb retains in-frame clones only, with some absent. The sample contains 7,000 to 9,000 clones, none of them singletons. The sequences come from PBMCs, collected after allogeneic stem cell transplant with posttransplant cyclophosphamide. These TCRs come from a male patient in his late teens or twenties who received an allogeneic stem cell transplant from an unrelated donor, was CMV-positive, and had acute and chronic GVHD. Some of the T cells might come from the graft donor. Each CDR3 is given with its conserved first and last residue. D genes are given only for firm matches. Some rows mark clone size as missing; the rest say once, few, many or name a class of expanded clone.

CDR3 DNA,CDR3 protein,J gene,V gene,D gene,clone size
TGTGCCAGCAGCCTCGGACAGGGGGCTACCGGGGAGCTGTTTTTT,CASSLGQGATGELFF,TRBJ2-2,TRBV7-8,TRBD1,many
TGCGCCAGCAGCCTGGACAGGACGGGGCAGTACTTC,CASSLDRTGQYF,TRBJ2-7,TRBV5-1,TRBD1,many
TGTGCCAGCAGCCAAGGGACAGTCTCCTACGAGCAGTACTTC,CASSQGTVSYEQYF,TRBJ2-7,TRBV16,TRBD1,many
TGTGCCAGCAGTCTAGCGGGGGGGCTTGAGCAGTTCTTC,CASSLAGGLEQFF,TRBJ2-1,TRBV6-5,TRBD2,many
TGCGCCAGCAGCCAAGAGCCCGGGGACACTGAAGCTTTCTTT,CASSQEPGDTEAFF,TRBJ1-1,TRBV4-3,-,many
TGTGCCAGCAGCTCCCAGGGGGGCGACACCGGGGAGCTGTTTTTT,CASSSQGGDTGELFF,TRBJ2-2,TRBV5-4,-,medium-sized
TGTGCCAGCAGCCCATCCCTCCGGGAGAACGCTGAAGCTTTCTTT,CASSPSLRENAEAFF,TRBJ1-1,TRBV5-4,-,-
TGTGCCAGCAGCTTGATTGCGGACACCGGGGAGCTGTTTTTT,CASSLIADTGELFF,TRBJ2-2,TRBV5-5,-,many
TGTGCCAGCTCAGGGGACAGGCAAGAGACCCAGTACTTC,CASSGDRQETQYF,TRBJ2-5,TRBV18,TRBD1,few
TGTGCCATCAGTGAGTTAGGCCCGGGGCCTTCAATCGGACTAGCGGGGGGAGAGACCCAGTACTTC,CAISELGPGPSIGLAGGETQYF,TRBJ2-5,TRBV10-3,TRBD2,many
TGCGCCAGCAGCCAAGACAGGGTGGATAACTATGGCTACACCTTC,CASSQDRVDNYGYTF,TRBJ1-2,TRBV4-1,-,many
TGTGCCTGGAGGGCCACAGGGGGCCTCAACTATGGCTACACCTTC,CAWRATGGLNYGYTF,TRBJ1-2,TRBV30,TRBD1,-
TGCGCCAGCAGCCACGGACAGGGAAAATCAGGAAACACCATATATTTT,CASSHGQGKSGNTIYF,TRBJ1-3,TRBV5-1,TRBD1,many
TGTGCCAGCAAAACGGGACTAGCGGGGGGTGACACCGGGGAGCTGTTTTTT,CASKTGLAGGDTGELFF,TRBJ2-2,TRBV2,TRBD2,many
TGTGCCAGCAGTTACACCCGACAGAGCCTTTATGAAGCTTTCTTT,CASSYTRQSLYEAFF,TRBJ1-1,TRBV6-5,-,many
TGTGCCAGCAGTGAAGTACGTAACAGGATGAACACCGGGGAGCTGTTTTTT,CASSEVRNRMNTGELFF,TRBJ2-2,TRBV6-1,-,many
TGTGCCAGCAGTGTCCCGGGACTAGCGGTAACAGATACGCAGTATTTT,CASSVPGLAVTDTQYF,TRBJ2-3,TRBV2,TRBD2,many
TGTGCCATCGGGAGATGGGGGTCTCCTGGAAACACCATATATTTT,CAIGRWGSPGNTIYF,TRBJ1-3,TRBV6-1,-,medium-sized
TGTGCCAGCAGCCCCGGGACTAGCGGGGCAGATACGCAGTATTTT,CASSPGTSGADTQYF,TRBJ2-3,TRBV7-9,TRBD2,many
TGTGCCAGCAGTGACGGGACAGTTAAGAGCAATCAGCCCCAGCATTTT,CASSDGTVKSNQPQHF,TRBJ1-5,TRBV6-1,TRBD1,many
TGTGCCAGTAGTATAGAAGCAGGATCTGAAGCTTTCTTT,CASSIEAGSEAFF,TRBJ1-1,TRBV19,-,medium-sized
TGTGCCAGCTCGAGGAATACTGGAAACACCATATATTTT,CASSRNTGNTIYF,TRBJ1-3,TRBV18,-,many
TGTGCCAGCAGCGCGGGACAGCTCAATTCACCCCTCCACTTT,CASSAGQLNSPLHF,TRBJ1-6,TRBV9,TRBD1,many
TGTGCCATCAGGGCCGACAGGGGGGAATACTCTGGGGCCAACGTCCTGACTTTC,CAIRADRGEYSGANVLTF,TRBJ2-6,TRBV10-3,TRBD1,medium-sized
TGTGCCAGCAGCTTAGGTGTTCGACAGGGTAAGACTGAAGCTTTCTTT,CASSLGVRQGKTEAFF,TRBJ1-1,TRBV7-8,TRBD1,medium-sized
TGTGCCAGCAGCTTGGTTTCAGGGGCCCGAGAGACCCAGTACTTC,CASSLVSGARETQYF,TRBJ2-5,TRBV5-6,-,many
TGTGCCAGCAGCGAGTTCTGGTCCTCTGAAAAACTGTTTTTT,CASSEFWSSEKLFF,TRBJ1-4,TRBV6-5,-,few
TGTGCCAGCAGTTACTCGAGGACAGAGTCCTACGAGCAGTACTTC,CASSYSRTESYEQYF,TRBJ2-7,TRBV6-5,-,medium-sized
TGTGCCAGCAGTGAAGCCCGCGGAACGGGGGCTTTCTTT,CASSEARGTGAFF,TRBJ1-1,TRBV2,-,many
TGTGCCAGCAGCCCACTCACAGAGAATGAAGCTTTCTTT,CASSPLTENEAFF,TRBJ1-1,TRBV5-6,-,many
TGCGCCAGCAGCCCCGCCCGGACAGAGAACACTGAAGCTTTCTTT,CASSPARTENTEAFF,TRBJ1-1,TRBV4-3,-,many
TGTGCCAGCAGCTTCCTAAACTACGAGCAGTACTTC,CASSFLNYEQYF,TRBJ2-7,TRBV7-9,-,many
TGTGCCAGCAGCCAGACAAGGTTGACCAATGAGCAGTTCTTC,CASSQTRLTNEQFF,TRBJ2-1,TRBV14,-,medium-sized
TGTGCCAGCAGGTCGAGGTCCGGGGAGCTGTTTTTT,CASRSRSGELFF,TRBJ2-2,TRBV7-9,-,medium-sized
TGTGCCAGCAGCTTGGACCGACAGTTTGGTAGCAAAAACATTCAGTACTTC,CASSLDRQFGSKNIQYF,TRBJ2-4,TRBV5-6,-,many
TGCGCCAGCAGCCCGGGACAGGCCCACGGTGAGCAGTTCTTC,CASSPGQAHGEQFF,TRBJ2-1,TRBV4-3,TRBD1,many
TGTGCCAGCAGCGTGACCCCTAGCGGGTTGAACACCGGGGAGCTGTTTTTT,CASSVTPSGLNTGELFF,TRBJ2-2,TRBV9,TRBD2,many
TGTGCCAGCAGCTCACGGGGAGGGACCCGGGGGACTGAAGCTTTCTTT,CASSSRGGTRGTEAFF,TRBJ1-1,TRBV7-9,-,many
TGTGCCAGCAGCTTACAGGGGACAGGGGGGAATCAGCCCCAGCATTTT,CASSLQGTGGNQPQHF,TRBJ1-5,TRBV7-9,TRBD1,many
TGCGCCAGCAGCCAAGAGACAGGGTTGGCTGAAGCTTTCTTT,CASSQETGLAEAFF,TRBJ1-1,TRBV4-3,TRBD1,medium-sized
TGCGCCAGCAGCTTGGGAGGGGGCGGTCAGGAAAAACTGTTTTTT,CASSLGGGGQEKLFF,TRBJ1-4,TRBV5-1,TRBD1,medium-sized
TGTGCCAGCAGCTGGGACAGGTCAATGCTCTCCTACGAGCAGTACTTC,CASSWDRSMLSYEQYF,TRBJ2-7,TRBV7-9,TRBD1,many
TGTGCCAGCAGCCCGGGACTAGCGGGGGCTCCGTCTTACAATGAGCAGTTCTTC,CASSPGLAGAPSYNEQFF,TRBJ2-1,TRBV5-4,TRBD2,many
TGTGCCAGCATAACGGACCAGGGGGAAACTGAAGCTTTCTTT,CASITDQGETEAFF,TRBJ1-1,TRBV2,TRBD1,medium-sized
TGTGCCAGCAGTACCGAGGGCGTATACAATGAGCAGTTCTTC,CASSTEGVYNEQFF,TRBJ2-1,TRBV2,-,many
TGTGCCAGTGGGAGGGCGGGGGGCAATCAGCCCCAGCATTTT,CASGRAGGNQPQHF,TRBJ1-5,TRBV19,-,medium-sized
TGTGCCAGCAGCCTACGCGGCGCCACTGAAGCTTTCTTT,CASSLRGATEAFF,TRBJ1-1,TRBV14,-,many
TGTGCCAGCAGCCAAGATTCAGGGGGAAATAATTCACCCCTCCACTTT,CASSQDSGGNNSPLHF,TRBJ1-6,TRBV4-2,TRBD1,many